The source of this T cell receptor beta chain is a study of blood T cell repertoires in COVID-19. Study-wide background: Collection of acute and convalescent COVID-19 samples took place in the United States, Italy and Spain. T cells, B-cell-depleted T cells, or PBMCs provided the cDNA or gDNA that served as material.

Produced via immunoSEQ multiplex PCR; TCRdb's table is partial and in-frame only. There are some 160,000 clones in the sample; roughly 91% occur only once, and roughly 2% lies in the top ten. The CDR3 runs to 12 residues. CDR1 SGHRS and CDR2 YFSETQ come from the germline V gene. V was trimmed by 0 bases and J by 3 bases, leaving 4 bases between them. The material sequenced was peripheral blood. The V and J genes are TRBV5-1 and TRBJ2-7; D ambiguous. This receptor was obtained from a man aged 50-59 years who had recovered from COVID-19. The CDR3 reads CASSLADYEQYF. The CDR3 DNA follows: TGCGCCAGCAGCTTGGCAGACTACGAGCAGTACTTC.